This is a list of T cell receptor beta chains from one sample in a study of identical twins. Via MiXCR, TCRdb re-called the 5' RACE reads, giving one row per CDR3 protein. The data contain 500,000 to 650,000 distinct CDR3 sequences, 7% to 7.5% of them seen just once; the ten biggest clones take up over 1.5%. This sample also appeared in a second study, on yellow fever vaccine responses in identical twins.

Input material: PBMCs. The receptor source for this set is a woman aged 18-29 years in good health. Each CDR3 is given with its conserved first and last residue. The D gene is left open where the match is weak. For some rows the clone size is stated as once, few or many, or as a class when expanded; others skip it.

many	NA	TRBV27	TRBJ2-6	TGTGCCAGCAGTTTCTCGGCCGTATTGGGATCAAGCTCTGGGGCCAACGTCCTGACTTTC	CASSFSAVLGSSSGANVLTF
many	TRBD2	TRBV20-1	TRBJ2-2	TGCAGTGCTAGGATGGCTAGCGGCGCGAACACCGGGGAGCTGTTTTTT	CSARMASGANTGELFF
NA	NA	TRBV20-1	TRBJ1-5	TGCAGTGCTGTGACAGAATCTTCCTATAATCAGCCCCAGCATTTT	CSAVTESSYNQPQHF
NA	NA	TRBV7-6	TRBJ2-1	TGTGCCAGCGCGGAGGACAACTACAATGAGCAGTTCTTC	CASAEDNYNEQFF
many	NA	TRBV5-6	TRBJ2-2	TGTGCCAGCACCCTATGGGCAGGGAACACCGGGGAGCTGTTTTTT	CASTLWAGNTGELFF
many	NA	TRBV24-1	TRBJ1-1	TGTGCCACCAGTGATCCCAGGGATAACACTGAAGCTTTCTTT	CATSDPRDNTEAFF
many	NA	TRBV2	TRBJ2-1	TGTGCCAGCAGTGAGGATACAAGTGGTGAGCAGTTCTTC	CASSEDTSGEQFF
many	NA	TRBV20-1	TRBJ2-3	TGCAGTGGTCTTAGTGAAAGGATAGATACGCAGTATTTT	CSGLSERIDTQYF
many	TRBD2	TRBV5-1	TRBJ2-1	TGCGCCAGCAGCTTGCCCTCTAGCGGGAGAAACAATGAGCAGTTCTTC	CASSLPSSGRNNEQFF
NA	NA	TRBV5-5	TRBJ1-2	TGTGCCAGCAGCGCCCACAGGGATCCCACTCGTAGCTACACCTTC	CASSAHRDPTRSYTF
NA	NA	TRBV25-1	TRBJ1-4	TGTGCCAGCAGATTCTATAATGAAAAACTGTTTTTT	CASRFYNEKLFF
NA	NA	TRBV28	TRBJ2-2	TGTGCCAGCAGCTTCCCCCCGACCGGGGAGCTGTTTTTT	CASSFPPTGELFF